This passage covers 9 T cell receptor beta chains from one sample sequenced in a study of OX40 agonist ivuxolimab in advanced cancers. Clones were read by immunoSEQ multiplex PCR, and TCRdb kept only the in-frame ones, dropping some. The sample lists around 30,000 clones; roughly 90% were seen once. The sample in question was CD4+ or CD8+ T cells sorted from blood, obtained in a trial of the OX40 agonist ivuxolimab. The receptor set was obtained from an adult with an advanced solid tumor such as melanoma, head and neck, liver or kidney cancer.

This chain connects TRBV29-1 to TRBJ1-2; D remains ambiguous. The germline CDR1 and CDR2 sequences are SQVTM and ANQGSEA. V was pared by 4 bases and J by 6 bases, with 9 bases between. This CDR3 region has 11 residues. The CDR3 sequence: CSVVQDHGYTF. The CDR3 DNA reads as TGCAGCGTTGTCCAGGACCATGGCTACACCTTC.

V usage is TRBV5-4 and J usage is TRBJ2-1; perhaps TRBD2 as D (6 bases). V lost 2 bases and J lost 2, with 11 bases in between. Germline-derived CDR1 and CDR2 are SGHNT and YYREEE (reference sequence). This CDR3 is 15 amino acids long. The CDR3 spells CASSFGTYTYNEQFF. CDR3 DNA: TGTGCCAGCAGCTTCGGGACTTATACCTACAATGAGCAGTTCTTC.

The genes are TRBV19 and TRBJ1-5; no clear D. Germline CDR1 and CDR2: LNHDA and SQIVND (reference sequence). The CDR3 length is 13 residues. V was trimmed by 3 bases and J by 7 bases, leaving 10 bases between them. The chain's CDR3 is CASSMGLGQPQHF. The DNA for the CDR3 is TGTGCCAGTAGTATGGGGTTGGGACAGCCCCAGCATTTT.

V and J are TRBV11-3 and TRBJ2-7; D possibly matches TRBD1 or TRBD2 (5 bases each). CDR1 SGHNT and CDR2 YENEEA come from the germline V gene. The CDR3 is 13 residues long. Trimming pared 6 bases from V and 2 bases from J, leaving 11 bases between. The CDR3 loop is CASRGRETYEQYF. CDR3 nucleotide sequence: TGTGCCAGCAGGGGACGGGAAACCTACGAGCAGTACTTC.

DNA for the CDR3: TGTGCCAGCAGCGGCCACAGGGGGCACCCCTCTGGAAACACCATATATTTT. Its protein product is CASSGHRGHPSGNTIYF. The chain carries TRBV7-9 and TRBJ1-3; 9 nucleotides match TRBD1. CDR1 and CDR2 (germline): SEHNR, FQNEAQ (reference sequence). The CDR3 sequence is 17 residues long. Unmatched junction bases numbered 8, after V lost 5 bases and J lost 0 bases.

This chain uses TRBV6-5 with TRBJ2-3; D is undetermined. The V end was cut by 6 bases, the J end by 2 bases, with 9 bases between. Germline V gene lookup returns CDR1 MNHEY and CDR2 SVGAGI. CDR3 length: 13 residues. The CDR3 region is CASSLTFTDTQYF. CDR3 bases: TGTGCCAGCAGCCTTACTTTCACAGATACGCAGTATTTT.

This rearrangement joins TRBV11-2 to TRBJ2-3; D uncertain. The CDR3 has 17 residues. V lost 0 bases, J lost 6 bases, and 19 bases lay in between. Germline loops: CDR1 SGHAT, CDR2 FQNNGV. CDR3 DNA: TGTGCCAGCAGCTTAGATCTTTGGAGTTACGGGTCGGATACGCAGTATTTT. Its translation is CASSLDLWSYGSDTQYF.

This chain links TRBV11-2 with TRBJ2-1; no clear D gene. The ends were cut back, 4 bases at V and 6 bases at J, with 10 bases in the middle. The CDR3 has 13 amino acids. Germline CDR1 and CDR2: SGHAT and FQNNGV. CDR3 DNA sequence: TGTGCCAGCAGCTCCACGGGTATCAATGAGCAGTTCTTC. It specifies CASSSTGINEQFF.

The CDR3 sequence: CASSQEEGVTEAFF. In nucleotides, the CDR3 is TGCGCCAGCAGCCAAGAGGAGGGTGTTACTGAAGCTTTCTTT. The V call is TRBV4-1, the J call TRBJ1-1; D is unclear. The CDR3 loop spans 14 amino acids. Germline V gene lookup returns CDR1 MGHRA and CDR2 YSYEKL. Trimming cost V 0 bases and J 5 bases, with 10 bases left between them.